Listed below are T cell receptor beta chains from one sample, sequenced in a study of cytotoxic CD8 clonotypes in ibrutinib-treated CLL. Assay used: immunoSEQ multiplex PCR; TCRdb lists only in-frame clones, some missing. In the table there are some 120,000 clones, around 80% of which are singletons. This sample comprised PBMCs, obtained after 24 months of ibrutinib treatment. Receptor source: a human donor with chronic lymphocytic leukemia. The CDR3 runs from the conserved cysteine through the conserved F or W. The order of the fields is J gene, clone size, D gene, V gene, CDR3 DNA, CDR3 protein. D genes are given only for firm matches. Some rows have no size entry. The others give once, few or many, or a class for an expanded clone.

J gene: TRBJ1-4
clone size: -
D gene: -
V gene: TRBV30
CDR3 DNA: TGTGCCTGCCGGACAGCCCATAATGAAAAACTGTTTTTT
CDR3 protein: CACRTAHNEKLFF

J gene: TRBJ1-6
clone size: -
D gene: TRBD1
V gene: TRBV4-3
CDR3 DNA: TGCGCCAGCAGCCAGGGGACAGGGATTGCGGCACCCCTCCACTTT
CDR3 protein: CASSQGTGIAAPLHF

J gene: TRBJ2-5
clone size: -
D gene: TRBD2
V gene: TRBV5-5
CDR3 DNA: TGTGCCAGCAGCTCACCCCCCGGACTAGAGACCACCGAGCCGGCTGGGACCCAGTACTTC
CDR3 protein: CASSSPPGLETTEPAGTQYF

J gene: TRBJ1-1
clone size: -
D gene: -
V gene: TRBV5-3
CDR3 DNA: TGTGACCGAAGATCCCCAAAACACGGGCGTGAAGCTTTCTTT
CDR3 protein: CDRRSPKHGREAFF

J gene: TRBJ1-3
clone size: once
D gene: TRBD1
V gene: TRBV11-2
CDR3 DNA: TGTGCCAGCTCCACAGGGGGTAAAGGGTCTGGAAACACCATATATTTT
CDR3 protein: CASSTGGKGSGNTIYF

J gene: TRBJ2-1
clone size: -
D gene: TRBD2
V gene: TRBV15
CDR3 DNA: TGTGCCACCAGCAACCCCGGGGGAGCGGGGGGGTCCCTTCAGCGTGAGCAGTTCTTC
CDR3 protein: CATSNPGGAGGSLQREQFF

J gene: TRBJ2-7
clone size: -
D gene: -
V gene: TRBV25-1
CDR3 DNA: TGTGCCAGCAGTGCAGGGTACGAGCAGTACTTC
CDR3 protein: CASSAGYEQYF

J gene: TRBJ1-5
clone size: -
D gene: TRBD1
V gene: TRBV19
CDR3 DNA: TGTGCCAGTAACCCCCGGGACAGGGTCTATCAGCCCCAGCATTTT
CDR3 protein: CASNPRDRVYQPQHF

J gene: TRBJ1-6
clone size: -
D gene: -
V gene: TRBV6-1
CDR3 DNA: TGTGCCAGCAGTGATAATCACAACTATAATTCACCCCTCCACTTT
CDR3 protein: CASSDNHNYNSPLHF

J gene: TRBJ2-5
clone size: -
D gene: -
V gene: TRBV28
CDR3 DNA: TGTGCCAGCAGGCAGAGTGAAGAGACCCAGTACTTC
CDR3 protein: CASRQSEETQYF

J gene: TRBJ2-5
clone size: once
D gene: -
V gene: TRBV2
CDR3 DNA: TGTGCCAGCAGTGCCCGGCGGGCGCTAAGGGAGACCCAGTACTTC
CDR3 protein: CASSARRALRETQYF

J gene: TRBJ2-2
clone size: once
D gene: -
V gene: TRBV5-4
CDR3 DNA: TGTGCCAGCAGCTTGCCGGGGGCCCCCGGGGAGCTGTTTTTT
CDR3 protein: CASSLPGAPGELFF

J gene: TRBJ2-2
clone size: -
D gene: -
V gene: TRBV6-1
CDR3 DNA: TGTGCCAGCAGTGAATTGCTGGGCACCGGGGAGCTGTTTTTT
CDR3 protein: CASSELLGTGELFF

J gene: TRBJ2-7
clone size: -
D gene: TRBD1
V gene: TRBV9
CDR3 DNA: TGTGCCAGCAGCGGGGGACAGGGAGCATTTGGCGAGCAGTACTTC
CDR3 protein: CASSGGQGAFGEQYF

J gene: TRBJ1-1
clone size: -
D gene: -
V gene: TRBV6-5
CDR3 DNA: TGTGCCAGCAGTTACCGGCGGCGTAACACTGAAGCTTTCTTT
CDR3 protein: CASSYRRRNTEAFF

J gene: TRBJ1-6
clone size: -
D gene: -
V gene: TRBV4-3
CDR3 DNA: TGCGCCAGCAGCCAAGATCTGGGCGGGGGTTCACCCCTCCACTTT
CDR3 protein: CASSQDLGGGSPLHF

J gene: TRBJ2-3
clone size: once
D gene: -
V gene: TRBV7-9
CDR3 DNA: TGTGCCAGCAGCTTTAAAGATACGCAGTATTTT
CDR3 protein: CASSFKDTQYF

J gene: TRBJ2-7
clone size: -
D gene: -
V gene: TRBV2
CDR3 DNA: TGTGCCAGCAGTGAAGCAGAAGTGTCCTACGAGCAGTACTTC
CDR3 protein: CASSEAEVSYEQYF

J gene: TRBJ2-5
clone size: -
D gene: -
V gene: TRBV7-9
CDR3 DNA: TGTGCCAGCAGCTTAACCAAAGAGACCCAGTACTTC
CDR3 protein: CASSLTKETQYF

J gene: TRBJ1-5
clone size: -
D gene: -
V gene: TRBV15
CDR3 DNA: TGTGCCACCAGCAGAGATGGGGACAGCAATCAGCCCCAGCATTTT
CDR3 protein: CATSRDGDSNQPQHF

J gene: TRBJ1-4
clone size: -
D gene: -
V gene: TRBV5-6
CDR3 DNA: TGTGCCAGCAGCTTGGAGGGCCTAGGCGCTGAAAAACTGTTTTTT
CDR3 protein: CASSLEGLGAEKLFF

J gene: TRBJ1-3
clone size: -
D gene: -
V gene: TRBV14
CDR3 DNA: TGTGCCAGCAGCCAAGATATAGTCTCTGGAAACACCATATATTTT
CDR3 protein: CASSQDIVSGNTIYF

J gene: TRBJ2-7
clone size: -
D gene: -
V gene: TRBV5-6
CDR3 DNA: TGTGCCAGCACCTTTTGGGACGAGCAGTACTTC
CDR3 protein: CASTFWDEQYF

J gene: TRBJ2-3
clone size: many
D gene: -
V gene: TRBV6-1
CDR3 DNA: TGTGCCAGCAGTCCGGGACTTCACACAGATACGCAGTATTTT
CDR3 protein: CASSPGLHTDTQYF

J gene: TRBJ2-7
clone size: -
D gene: -
V gene: TRBV21-1
CDR3 DNA: TGTGCCAGCAGCTCATTGACGAGCGTAACGTACTTC
CDR3 protein: CASSSLTSVTYF

J gene: TRBJ1-4
clone size: -
D gene: -
V gene: TRBV18
CDR3 DNA: TGTGCCAGCTCACTCTCGGCCCAGGGCGCCGGTGAAAAACTGTTTTTT
CDR3 protein: CASSLSAQGAGEKLFF

J gene: TRBJ1-2
clone size: once
D gene: -
V gene: TRBV7-2
CDR3 DNA: TGTGCCAGCAGCAGACCACAGGGACCCAAGGACGGCTACACCTTC
CDR3 protein: CASSRPQGPKDGYTF

J gene: TRBJ1-3
clone size: -
D gene: -
V gene: TRBV29-1
CDR3 DNA: TGCAGCGTTCTCAGCTCTGGAAACACCATATATTTT
CDR3 protein: CSVLSSGNTIYF

J gene: TRBJ1-2
clone size: -
D gene: -
V gene: TRBV7-9
CDR3 DNA: TGTGCCAGCAGCTCCTTTACCCGACAGGCCCCCTATGGCTACACCTTC
CDR3 protein: CASSSFTRQAPYGYTF

J gene: TRBJ1-5
clone size: -
D gene: -
V gene: TRBV7-8
CDR3 DNA: TGTGCCAGCAGCTTATTATGGCGTGTTAGTACACCCAATCAGCCCCAGCATTTT
CDR3 protein: CASSLLWRVSTPNQPQHF

J gene: TRBJ2-1
clone size: -
D gene: TRBD2
V gene: TRBV11-1
CDR3 DNA: TGTGCCAGCAGCTTACGGCTAGCGGGGGACAATGAGCAGTTCTTC
CDR3 protein: CASSLRLAGDNEQFF

J gene: TRBJ1-1
clone size: few
D gene: -
V gene: TRBV30
CDR3 DNA: TGTGCCTGGAGACTTTACACTGAAGCTTTCTTT
CDR3 protein: CAWRLYTEAFF

J gene: TRBJ2-5
clone size: -
D gene: TRBD2
V gene: TRBV7-7
CDR3 DNA: TGTGCCAGCAGCTTGGCTAGCGGGGTACAAGAGACCCAGTACTTC
CDR3 protein: CASSLASGVQETQYF

J gene: TRBJ1-2
clone size: -
D gene: -
V gene: TRBV28
CDR3 DNA: TGTGCCAGCAAGGGGGGGCCAAACTATGGCTACACCTTC
CDR3 protein: CASKGGPNYGYTF

J gene: TRBJ1-3
clone size: -
D gene: -
V gene: TRBV10-2
CDR3 DNA: TGCGCCAGCAGTGTGTCAGGGAGCTCTGGAAACACCATATATTTT
CDR3 protein: CASSVSGSSGNTIYF

J gene: TRBJ1-5
clone size: -
D gene: -
V gene: TRBV11-1
CDR3 DNA: TGTGCCAGCAGCTTAGTCGGAACAGCCAGCAATCAGCCCCAGCATTTT
CDR3 protein: CASSLVGTASNQPQHF